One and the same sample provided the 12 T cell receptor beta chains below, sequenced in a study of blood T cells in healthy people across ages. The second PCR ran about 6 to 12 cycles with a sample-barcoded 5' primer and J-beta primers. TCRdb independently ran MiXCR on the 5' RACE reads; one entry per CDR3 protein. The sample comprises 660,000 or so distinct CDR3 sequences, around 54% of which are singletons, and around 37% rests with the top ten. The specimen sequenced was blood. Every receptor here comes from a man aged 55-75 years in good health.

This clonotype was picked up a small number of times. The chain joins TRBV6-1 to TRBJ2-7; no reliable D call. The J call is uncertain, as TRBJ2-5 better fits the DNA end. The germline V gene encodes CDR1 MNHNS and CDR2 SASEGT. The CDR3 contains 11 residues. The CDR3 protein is CASRARETQYF. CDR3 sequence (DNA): TGTGCCAGCAGGGCAAGGGAGACCCAGTACTTC.

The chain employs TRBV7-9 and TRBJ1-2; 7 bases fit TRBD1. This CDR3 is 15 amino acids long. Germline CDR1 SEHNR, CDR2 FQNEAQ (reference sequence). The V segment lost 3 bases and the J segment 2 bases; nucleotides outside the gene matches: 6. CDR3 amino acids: CASSLVGQANYGYTF. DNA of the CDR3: TGTGCCAGCAGCTTGGTTGGACAGGCCAACTATGGCTACACCTTC. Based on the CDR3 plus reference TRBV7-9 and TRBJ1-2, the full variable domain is DTGVSQNPRHKITKRGQNVTFRCDPISEHNRLYWYRQTLGQGPEFLTYFQNEAQLEKSRLLSDRFSAERPKGSFSTLEIQRTEQGDSAMYLCASSLVGQANYGYTFGSGTRLTVV.

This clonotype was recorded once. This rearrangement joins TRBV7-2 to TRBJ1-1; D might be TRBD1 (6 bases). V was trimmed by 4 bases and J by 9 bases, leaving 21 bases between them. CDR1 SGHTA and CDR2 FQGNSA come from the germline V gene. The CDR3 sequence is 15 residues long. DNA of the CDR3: TGTGCCAGCAGCTCCCGACTGGCAGGGGTGACTAAAGCTTTCTTT. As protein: CASSSRLAGVTKAFF.

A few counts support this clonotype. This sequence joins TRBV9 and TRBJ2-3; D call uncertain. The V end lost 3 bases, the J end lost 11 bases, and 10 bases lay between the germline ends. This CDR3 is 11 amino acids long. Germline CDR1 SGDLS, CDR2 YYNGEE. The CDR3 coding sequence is TGTGCCAGCAGCGCCACCGCCCAGCAGTATTTT. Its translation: CASSATAQQYF. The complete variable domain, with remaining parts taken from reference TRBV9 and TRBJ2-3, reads DSGVTQTPKHLITATGQRVTLRCSPRSGDLSVYWYQQSLDQGLQFLIQYYNGEERAKGNILERFSAQQFPDLHSELNLSSLELGDSALYFCASSATAQQYFGPGTRLTVL.

The CDR3 coding sequence is TGTGCCAGCAGTTCGCCGGGCAGCGCGAGACCCGATACGCAGTATTTT. This codes for CASSSPGSARPDTQYF. This chain connects TRBV12-3 or TRBV12-4 to TRBJ2-3; D remains ambiguous. Trimming stripped 4 bases from V and 6 bases from J, with 20 bases between. CDR3 size: 16 residues.

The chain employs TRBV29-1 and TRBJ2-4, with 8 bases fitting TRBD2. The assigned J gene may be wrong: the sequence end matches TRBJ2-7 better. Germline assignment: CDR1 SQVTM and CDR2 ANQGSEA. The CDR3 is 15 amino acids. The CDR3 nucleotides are TGCAGCGTTTTTGCGGGGGGACCCGGAGGACACGAGCAGTACTTC. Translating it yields CSVFAGGPGGHEQYF.

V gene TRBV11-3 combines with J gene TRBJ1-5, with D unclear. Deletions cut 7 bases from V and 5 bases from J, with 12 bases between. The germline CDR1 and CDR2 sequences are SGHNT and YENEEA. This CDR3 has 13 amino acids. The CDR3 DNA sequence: TGTGCCAGCAACCCCCTCACCCATCAGCCCCAGCATTTT. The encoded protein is CASNPLTHQPQHF.

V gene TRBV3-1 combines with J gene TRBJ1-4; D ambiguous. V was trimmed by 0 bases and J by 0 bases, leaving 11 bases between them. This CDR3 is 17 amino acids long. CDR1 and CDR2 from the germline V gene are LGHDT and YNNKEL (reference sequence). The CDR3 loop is CASSQDGRGATNEKLFF. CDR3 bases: TGTGCCAGCAGCCAAGATGGACGTGGTGCAACTAATGAAAAACTGTTTTTT.

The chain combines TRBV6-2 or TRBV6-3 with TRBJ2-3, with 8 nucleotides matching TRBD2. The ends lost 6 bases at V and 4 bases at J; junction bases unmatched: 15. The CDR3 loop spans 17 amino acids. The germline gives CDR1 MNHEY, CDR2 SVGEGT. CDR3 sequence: CASRKAGRGAGPDTQYF. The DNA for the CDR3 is TGTGCCAGCAGAAAGGCCGGGCGGGGGGCCGGTCCAGATACGCAGTATTTT.

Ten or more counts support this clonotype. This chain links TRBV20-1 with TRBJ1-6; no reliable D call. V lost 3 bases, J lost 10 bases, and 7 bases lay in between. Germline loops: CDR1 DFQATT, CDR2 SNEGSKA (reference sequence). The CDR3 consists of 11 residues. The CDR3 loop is CSASAGSPLHF. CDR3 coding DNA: TGCAGTGCTAGTGCAGGATCACCCCTCCACTTT.

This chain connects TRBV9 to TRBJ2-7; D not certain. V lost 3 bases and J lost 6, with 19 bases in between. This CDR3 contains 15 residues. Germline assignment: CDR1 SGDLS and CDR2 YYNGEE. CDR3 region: CASSAQPGTAGEQYF. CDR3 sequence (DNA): TGTGCCAGCAGCGCCCAGCCCGGAACCGCCGGCGAGCAGTACTTC.

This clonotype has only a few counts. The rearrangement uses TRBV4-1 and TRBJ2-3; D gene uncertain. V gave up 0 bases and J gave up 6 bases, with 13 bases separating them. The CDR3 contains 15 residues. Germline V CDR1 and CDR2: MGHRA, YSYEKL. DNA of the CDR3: TGCGCCAGCAGCCAAGAAGTCCTACCCAGGGATACGCAGTATTTT. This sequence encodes CASSQEVLPRDTQYF.